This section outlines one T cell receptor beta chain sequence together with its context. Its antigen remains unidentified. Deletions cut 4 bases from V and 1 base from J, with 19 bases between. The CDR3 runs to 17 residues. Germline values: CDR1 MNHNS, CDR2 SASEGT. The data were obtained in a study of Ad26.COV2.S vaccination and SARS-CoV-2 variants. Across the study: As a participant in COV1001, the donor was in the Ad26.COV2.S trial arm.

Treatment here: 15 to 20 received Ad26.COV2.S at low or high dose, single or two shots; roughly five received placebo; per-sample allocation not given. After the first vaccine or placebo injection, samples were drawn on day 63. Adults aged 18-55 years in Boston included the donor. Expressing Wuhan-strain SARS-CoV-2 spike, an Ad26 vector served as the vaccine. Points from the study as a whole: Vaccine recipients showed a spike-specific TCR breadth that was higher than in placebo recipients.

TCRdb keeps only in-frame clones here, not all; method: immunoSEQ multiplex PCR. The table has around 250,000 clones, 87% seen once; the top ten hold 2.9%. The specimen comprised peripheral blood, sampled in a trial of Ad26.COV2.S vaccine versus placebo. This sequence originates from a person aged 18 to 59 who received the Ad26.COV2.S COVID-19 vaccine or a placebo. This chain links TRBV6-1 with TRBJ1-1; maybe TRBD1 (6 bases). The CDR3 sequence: CASSGAGARSRNTEAFF. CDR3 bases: TGTGCCAGCAGTGGGGCAGGGGCTAGATCACGGAACACTGAAGCTTTCTTT.